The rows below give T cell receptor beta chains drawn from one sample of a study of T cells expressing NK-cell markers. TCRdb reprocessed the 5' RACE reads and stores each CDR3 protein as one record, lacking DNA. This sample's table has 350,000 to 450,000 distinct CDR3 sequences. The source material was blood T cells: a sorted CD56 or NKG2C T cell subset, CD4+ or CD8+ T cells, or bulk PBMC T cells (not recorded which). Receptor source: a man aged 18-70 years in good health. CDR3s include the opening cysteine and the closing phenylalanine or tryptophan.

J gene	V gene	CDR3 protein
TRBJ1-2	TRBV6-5	CASIGGDRANYGYTF
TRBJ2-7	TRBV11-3	CASSPHGSGDSYEQYF
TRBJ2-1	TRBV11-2	CASSSYTGLAGVNNEQFF
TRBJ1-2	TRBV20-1	CSASGVANYGYTF
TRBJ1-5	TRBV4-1	CASSRHNGGGQPQHF
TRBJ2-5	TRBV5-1	CASTLGGRETQYF
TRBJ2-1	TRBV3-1	CASSQAGTAHPNEQFF
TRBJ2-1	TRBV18	CASSLLTGQGYNEQFF
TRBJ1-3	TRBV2	CASKNLGGQSGNTIYF
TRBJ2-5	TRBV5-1	CASRQSYGGAETQYF
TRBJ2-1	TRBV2	CASSDTAARPYNEQFF
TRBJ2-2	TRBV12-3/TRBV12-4	CASSFGGSNTGELFF
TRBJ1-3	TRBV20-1	CSARTGFSGNTIYF
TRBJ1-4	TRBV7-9	CASSRTGETNEKLFF
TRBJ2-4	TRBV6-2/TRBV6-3	CASSYLTGTGGRTTKNIQYF
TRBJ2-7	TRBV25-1	CASSESLQADRAYEQYF
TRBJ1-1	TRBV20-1	CSARRRVGTEAFF
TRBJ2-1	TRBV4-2	CASSHTEFSYNEQFF
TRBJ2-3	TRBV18	CASSEGWADTQYF
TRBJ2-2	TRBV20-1	CSARPRGWAGELFF
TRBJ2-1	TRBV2	CASIGVAGGRFSYNEQFF
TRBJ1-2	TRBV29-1	CSVVGEGGNYGYTF
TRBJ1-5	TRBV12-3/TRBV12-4	CASSHGQLAQPQHF
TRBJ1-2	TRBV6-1	CASTPGPGSYGYTF
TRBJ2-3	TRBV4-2	CASSQRSGGAPTDTQYF
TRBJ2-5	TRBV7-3	CASSLTSGLGETQYF
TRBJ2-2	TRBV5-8	CASSFGRLADGELFF
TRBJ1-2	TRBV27	CARRTDDGYTF
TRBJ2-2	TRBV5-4	CASSFWTGVNTGELFF
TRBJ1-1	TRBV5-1	CASSSGTVVTEAFF
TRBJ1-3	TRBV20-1	CSAGPRQGANTIYF
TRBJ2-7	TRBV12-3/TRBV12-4	CASSQGQGVGYEQYF
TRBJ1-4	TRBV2	CASSRQGGSNEKLFF
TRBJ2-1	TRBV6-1	CASSSPGTGGRGEQFF
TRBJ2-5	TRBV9	CASSEVASGGASQETQYF
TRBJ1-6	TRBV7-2	CASSLARGQGSSYNSPLHF
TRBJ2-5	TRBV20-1	CSAPGTSGTFQETQYF
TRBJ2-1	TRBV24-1	CATSDPTGKCDEQFF
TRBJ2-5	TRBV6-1	CASSPSPSGETQYF
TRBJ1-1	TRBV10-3	CAISESKGARAEAFF
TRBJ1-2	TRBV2	CASSGRTGAYYGYTF
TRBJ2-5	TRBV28	CASSPPGQGTTQYF
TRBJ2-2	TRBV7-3	CASSPERGQLNTGELFF
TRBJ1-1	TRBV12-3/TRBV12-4	CASSQAGGWRTEAFF
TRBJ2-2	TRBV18	CASSPRAQGSAGELFF
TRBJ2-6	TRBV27	CASSRDPGANVLTF
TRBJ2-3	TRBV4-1	CASSQDLRTSGRATNTDTQYF
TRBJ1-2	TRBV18	CASSPHDRADYGYTF
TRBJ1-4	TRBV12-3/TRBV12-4	CASSRRGVSTNEKLFF
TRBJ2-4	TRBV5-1	CASRSGGLGNIQYF